The 9 T cell receptor beta chains listed next were all sequenced from one sample in a study of beta chain features in type 1 diabetes. Since all of the isolated RNA was reverse transcribed, expressed TCRB transcripts were what got sequenced. Using immunoSEQ multiplex PCR, the repertoire was profiled, and TCRdb retains in-frame clones only, with some absent. The sample consists of about 180,000 clones, roughly an eighth of them appearing once. The specimen sequenced was central memory CD4+ T cells from blood. The receptor source for this set is a woman aged 18-29 years in good health.

This clone was found a few times. V usage is TRBV7-6 and J usage is TRBJ2-3; the D is unclear. With 2 bases removed from V and 0 bases from J, the gap between germline ends came to 9 bases. The CDR3 runs 15 residues. Germline lookup yields CDR1 SGHVS and CDR2 FNYEAQ. This chain's CDR3 is CASSLLVTSTDTQYF. The CDR3 coding sequence is TGTGCCAGCAGCTTACTGGTTACTAGCACAGATACGCAGTATTTT.

This clone was counted only a few times. This rearrangement joins TRBV21-1 to TRBJ2-7; the table's D call of TRBD2 was not tested on the DNA. TRBV21-1 is labeled a pseudogene. The CDR3 has 12 residues. CDR3: CASSLSPYEQYF. The CDR3 DNA reads TGTGCCAGCAGCCTTAGTCCCTACGAGCAGTACTTC.

V is TRBV5-1 and J is TRBJ2-1, with a possible D match to TRBD2 (5 bases). Trimming removed 1 base from V and 7 bases from J, with 15 bases in between. The germline V gene encodes CDR1 SGHRS and CDR2 YFSETQ. The CDR3 is made up of 15 amino acids. For the CDR3, the DNA is TGCGCCAGCAGCTTGTCTGAGGGCCTGGTGAATGAGCAGTTCTTC. It encodes CASSLSEGLVNEQFF.

This clone has just a few counts. The chain couples TRBV28 to TRBJ2-3, with TRBD2 matching over 8 bases. Germline V CDR1 and CDR2: MDHEN, SYDVKM. The CDR3 totals 16 residues. J lost 3 bases, V lost 6 bases, and 11 bases had no gene match. CDR3 residues: CASSRLARAVTDTQYF. In nucleotides, the CDR3 is TGTGCCAGCAGCAGACTAGCGCGAGCGGTGACAGATACGCAGTATTTT.

In this sample, this clone turned up a few times. The chain has TRBV7-9 and TRBJ2-1; D is perhaps TRBD2 (5 bases). Looked up from germline, CDR1 is SEHNR and CDR2 is FQNEAQ (reference sequence). This CDR3 region has 14 residues. Trimming cost V 7 bases and J 3 bases, with 13 bases left between them. CDR3 coding DNA: TGTGCCAGCACCCCCAACCGGGGCTACAATGAGCAGTTCTTC. Residues: CASTPNRGYNEQFF.

The rearrangement uses TRBV11-1 and TRBJ2-1, with TRBD1 identical over 8 bases. The CDR3 runs 14 residues. V was clipped by 2 bases and J by 5 bases; unmatched bases: 2. Germline lookup yields CDR1 SGHAT and CDR2 FQDESV (reference sequence). Written as DNA, the CDR3 is TGTGCCAGCAGCTTAAGGACAGGGAACAATGAGCAGTTCTTC. Translation gives CASSLRTGNNEQFF.

This clone was observed a few times. The chain has TRBV29-1 and TRBJ2-6; TRBD2 matches 10 bases. The CDR3 totals 17 residues. Trimming removed 7 bases from V and 0 bases from J; junction bases left unmatched: 9. The germline CDR1 and CDR2 sequences are SQVTM and ANQGSEA. The CDR3 loop is CSAGLAGVNSGANVLTF. The CDR3 nucleotides are TGCAGCGCTGGCCTAGCGGGGGTCAACTCTGGGGCCAACGTCCTGACTTTC. The full variable domain, rest sourced from reference TRBV29-1 and TRBJ2-6, is SAVISQKPSRDICQRGTSLTIQCQVDSQVTMMFWYRQQPGQSLTLIATANQGSEATYESGFVIDKFPISRPNLTFSTLTVSNMSPEDSSIYLCSAGLAGVNSGANVLTFGAGSRLTVL.

The V gene is TRBV9, the J gene TRBJ2-5; D ambiguous. CDR1 and CDR2 from the germline V gene are SGDLS and YYNGEE. The V end was cut by 3 bases, the J end by 5 bases, with 11 bases between. The CDR3 is made up of 13 amino acids. CDR3 loop: CASSAGYGETQYF. The CDR3 nucleotides are TGTGCCAGCAGCGCCGGGTATGGGGAGACCCAGTACTTC.

V and J are TRBV5-1 and TRBJ1-1, with unresolved D. Per germline, CDR1 SGHRS and CDR2 YFSETQ. Trimming took off 0 bases at V and 5 bases at J, with 8 bases between the two ends. The CDR3 has 13 amino acids. This chain's CDR3 is CASSLVMRTEAFF. CDR3 nucleotide sequence: TGCGCCAGCAGCTTGGTTATGAGAACTGAAGCTTTCTTT.